One sample yielded the 21 T cell receptor beta chains listed below, sequenced in a study of early T cells in non-severe SARS-CoV-2 infection (dated by TCRdb to about 2021). Libraries were prepared through 5' RACE. Sequencing was performed on a NextSeq 500. TCRdb reworked the public reads: Q25 trimming with fastp, MiXCR clone assembly, productive beta chains retained. Every CDR3 protein is listed once, alongside the most common genes and DNA of its rows. The sample table holds approximately 97,000 distinct CDR3 sequences, of which less than 15% were seen once. The ten largest clones represent about 6% of the sample. Sequencing used whole blood. These TCRs come from an adult who was a healthcare worker with PCR-confirmed SARS-CoV-2 infection or an uninfected control (not recorded which).

This clonotype has only a few counts. This chain joins TRBV9 and TRBJ1-1; possible D gene TRBD1, 5 bases. The CDR3 consists of 15 residues. CDR1 is SGDLS, CDR2 YYNGEE, per germline. Trimming shortened V by 3 bases and J by 3 bases, and 15 bases separated the two germline ends. The CDR3 spells CASSAGTRLDTEAFF. The CDR3 DNA is TGTGCCAGCAGCGCAGGGACGAGATTGGACACTGAAGCTTTCTTT. The full variable domain, its missing parts supplied by reference TRBV9 and TRBJ1-1, is DSGVTQTPKHLITATGQRVTLRCSPRSGDLSVYWYQQSLDQGLQFLIQYYNGEERAKGNILERFSAQQFPDLHSELNLSSLELGDSALYFCASSAGTRLDTEAFFGQGTRLTVV.

This clonotype was observed a handful of times. The chain carries TRBV10-3 and TRBJ2-2; unclear D gene. The germline V and J ends were trimmed by 7 bases and 3 bases, with 3 bases remaining between them. Germline V CDR1 and CDR2: ENHRY, SYGVKD. The CDR3 sequence is 11 residues long. The DNA for the CDR3 is TGTGCCATCACGGACACCGGGGAGCTGTTTTTT. Amino acid sequence: CAITDTGELFF.

The V gene is TRBV23-1, the J gene TRBJ1-1, with a weak D call TRBD1 (6 bases). TRBV23-1 is classed as an ORF, of uncertain function. This CDR3 is built from 14 residues. Trimming left V 6 bases short and J 3 bases short, with 14 bases between. The DNA for the CDR3 is TGCGCCAGCAGGCGGCCGAACAGGGACACTGAAGCTTTCTTT. This gives the protein CASRRPNRDTEAFF.

The table lists this clonotype with many counts. The rearrangement uses TRBV24-1 and TRBJ2-3; D might be TRBD1 (6 bases). Trimming took off 7 bases at V and 0 bases at J, with 10 bases between the two ends. The length of the CDR3 is 14 residues. In germline, CDR1 is KGHDR, CDR2 SFDVKD. The CDR3 protein is CATSRDKSTDTQYF. CDR3 DNA: TGTGCCACCAGCCGGGACAAAAGCACAGATACGCAGTATTTT.

Only a few counts were recorded for this clonotype. The V and J genes are TRBV5-1 and TRBJ1-1; tentative D call: TRBD1 (6 bases). The length of the CDR3 is 12 residues. The germline CDR1 and CDR2 sequences are SGHRS and YFSETQ. V lost 0 bases and J 11 bases, leaving 11 bases between the germline ends. Written as DNA, the CDR3 is TGCGCCAGCAGCTTGGATCCAGGGGCGGCTTTCTTT. This encodes CASSLDPGAAFF. Filled out from reference TRBV5-1 and TRBJ1-1, the complete variable domain reads KAGVTQTPRYLIKTRGQQVTLSCSPISGHRSVSWYQQTPGQGLQFLFEYFSETQRNKGNFPGRFSGRQFSNSRSEMNVSTLELGDSALYLCASSLDPGAAFFGQGTRLTVV.

The chain recombines TRBV4-3 with TRBJ2-5, with D tentatively TRBD1 (5 bases). Trimming left V 0 bases short and J 3 bases short, with 11 bases between. The length of the CDR3 is 15 residues. Germline CDR1 and CDR2: LGHNA and YSLEER. The CDR3 here is CASSQDSGMEETQYF. DNA for the CDR3: TGCGCCAGCAGCCAAGATTCAGGGATGGAAGAGACCCAGTACTTC.

V and J are TRBV6-1 and TRBJ2-3, with unresolved D. Germline V gene data show CDR1 as MNHNS and CDR2 as SASEGT. Trimming removed 7 bases from V and 3 bases from J, with 8 bases in between. This CDR3 region has 12 residues. The CDR3 DNA reads TGTGCCAGCAACCCAGGAACAGATACGCAGTATTTT. Its protein product is CASNPGTDTQYF.

This clonotype is labeled medium-sized (0.01 to 0.1%). The chain is built from TRBV11-3 and TRBJ2-1, with D hard to call. CDR1 is SGHNT, CDR2 YENEEA, per germline. The CDR3 has 13 amino acids. The V and J ends lost 1 base and 2 bases respectively, with 3 bases between them. For the CDR3, the DNA is TGTGCCAGCAGCTTAGGTCCCTACAATGAGCAGTTCTTC. This sequence encodes CASSLGPYNEQFF. The whole variable domain, remainder taken from reference TRBV11-3 and TRBJ2-1, is EAGVVQSPRYKIIEKKQPVAFWCNPISGHNTLYWYLQNLGQGPELLIRYENEEAVDDSQLPKDRFSAERLKGVDSTLKIQPAELGDSAVYLCASSLGPYNEQFFGPGTRLTVL.

This clonotype was recorded many times. This chain connects TRBV9 to TRBJ2-7, with 8 bases identical to TRBD1. The V gene end was trimmed by 3 bases and the J gene end by 0 bases; junction bases not matched to a gene: 5. Per germline, CDR1 SGDLS and CDR2 YYNGEE. CDR3 size: 15 residues. For the CDR3, the DNA is TGTGCCAGCAGCGCTACCGGGACAGGCTCCTACGAGCAGTACTTC. The encoded protein is CASSATGTGSYEQYF.

In this sample, this clonotype turned up many times. A read error may account for a junction end that differs from germline. This rearrangement joins TRBV29-1 to TRBJ2-5; no clear D gene. The CDR3 contains 10 residues. Germline V gene lookup returns CDR1 SQVTM and CDR2 ANQGSEA. CDR3 bases: TGCAGCGTTAAAGACGAGACCCAGTACTTC. Its protein product is CSVKDETQYF.

This clonotype was observed at least ten times. This chain's CDR3 is CAITNDRSTYGYTF. The CDR3 bases are TGTGCCATCACGAACGACAGGTCTACCTATGGCTACACCTTC. The V and J genes are TRBV12-3 or TRBV12-4 and TRBJ1-2, with D possibly matching TRBD1 (6 bases). The V end was cut by 10 bases, the J end by 4 bases, with 19 bases between. This CDR3 spans 14 amino acids.

This clonotype was found many times. The V and J genes are TRBV4-1 and TRBJ2-1; TRBD2 matches at 10 bases. The trim removed 1 base at V and 1 base at J, leaving 4 bases unmatched. This CDR3 comprises 17 residues. Germline V gene sequence: CDR1 MGHRA, CDR2 YSYEKL. The CDR3 loop is CASSQVASGRSYNEQFF. The CDR3 DNA reads as TGCGCCAGCAGCCAAGTGGCTAGCGGGAGATCCTACAATGAGCAGTTCTTC.

The chain joins TRBV9 to TRBJ2-3; tentative D call: TRBD2 (5 bases). V gave up 0 bases and J gave up 3 bases, with 14 bases separating them. CDR1 is SGDLS, CDR2 YYNGEE, per germline. CDR3 size: 16 residues. The DNA for the CDR3 is TGTGCCAGCAGCGTAGGGGAGCGGCACTATACAGATACGCAGTATTTT. Translating gives CASSVGERHYTDTQYF.

This clonotype has ten or more counts. The V call is TRBV5-4, the J call TRBJ1-1; the D gene is possibly TRBD1 (6 bases). The CDR3 has 13 residues. Germline-derived CDR1 and CDR2 are SGHNT and YYREEE (reference sequence). V lost 2 bases and J 4 bases, leaving 9 bases between the germline ends. CDR3 DNA sequence: TGTGCCAGCAGCTTAGGCAGGGGCACTGAAGCTTTCTTT. It codes for CASSLGRGTEAFF.

This clonotype was seen a few times. This chain connects TRBV28 to TRBJ1-5, with D unclear. This CDR3 is built from 14 residues. The V end lost 5 bases, the J end lost 3 bases, and 11 bases lay between the germline ends. The germline gives CDR1 MDHEN, CDR2 SYDVKM. The chain's CDR3 is CASSPRMPNQPQHF. CDR3 DNA: TGTGCCAGCAGTCCCCGGATGCCCAATCAGCCCCAGCATTTT.

This clonotype occurred many times. The chain has TRBV3-1 and TRBJ2-6; unclear D gene. Germline V gene data show CDR1 as LGHDT and CDR2 as YNNKEL (reference sequence). The CDR3 is 16 amino acids. V lost 2 bases to trimming and J lost 0 bases, with 8 bases between them. The CDR3 coding sequence is TGTGCCAGCAGCCAAAGCGAGTACTCTGGGGCCAACGTCCTGACTTTC. Protein product: CASSQSEYSGANVLTF.

This clonotype came up many times. The chain has TRBV13 and TRBJ2-7; D is undetermined. The CDR3 covers 14 residues. V lost 5 bases and J lost 6, with 17 bases in between. From germline, CDR1 is PRHDT and CDR2 FYEKMQ (reference sequence). The chain's CDR3 is CASSIGALMGEQYF. CDR3 coding DNA: TGTGCCAGCAGCATCGGAGCGCTGATGGGCGAGCAGTACTTC. The full variable domain, with the rest looked up from reference TRBV13 and TRBJ2-7, is AAGVIQSPRHLIKEKRETATLKCYPIPRHDTVYWYQQGPGQDPQFLISFYEKMQSDKGSIPDRFSAQQFSDYHSELNMSSLELGDSALYFCASSIGALMGEQYFGPGTRLTVT.

This clonotype turned up a few times. The chain uses TRBV11-2 and TRBJ2-7, with 10 positions matching TRBD2. Germline values: CDR1 SGHAT, CDR2 FQNNGV. J lost 3 bases, V lost 3 bases, and 8 bases had no gene match. The CDR3 runs 16 residues. The CDR3 DNA sequence: TGTGCCAGCAGCTTTAGCGGACTAGCGGAACACTACGAGCAGTACTTC. Protein product: CASSFSGLAEHYEQYF.

This clonotype was recorded many times. The chain joins TRBV6-4 to TRBJ2-2; D is unclear. V dropped 3 bases and J dropped 2 bases, with 4 bases sitting between them. CDR3 size: 13 residues. Per germline, CDR1 MRHNA and CDR2 SNTAGT. CDR3 amino acids: CASSEGNTGELFF. DNA for the CDR3: TGTGCCAGCAGTGAGGGAAACACCGGGGAGCTGTTTTTT.

The rearrangement links TRBV29-1 to TRBJ2-5, with a possible D match to TRBD1 (6 bases). The germline V gene has CDR1 SQVTM and CDR2 ANQGSEA. This CDR3 contains 13 residues. The V end was cut by 6 bases, the J end by 2 bases, with 13 bases between. CDR3 in DNA: TGCAGCGTGAAGGACAGCCCTCAAGAGACCCAGTACTTC. This codes for CSVKDSPQETQYF.

This clonotype has a handful of counts. V usage is TRBV7-9 and J usage is TRBJ2-7; 7 nucleotides line up with TRBD2. The CDR3 totals 14 residues. Losses at the gene ends were 1 base for V and 4 bases for J; bases not matched to a gene: 4. CDR1 is SEHNR, CDR2 FQNEAQ, per germline (reference sequence). The CDR3 DNA is TGTGCCAGCAGCTTAGGGGGGAGGGTGTACGAGCAGTACTTC. Translation gives CASSLGGRVYEQYF.